The sequence of this T cell receptor (beta chain) was determined in a study of early T cells in non-severe SARS-CoV-2 infection. Study results and limitations: Reliance on VDJdb matching favored anti-spike CD8 responses; private and CD4 specificities were missed.

This clonotype was picked up a small number of times. Its matching antigen is unknown. Each CDR3 protein gets one entry after TCRdb re-called the 5' RACE reads with MiXCR. The sample comprises about 60,000 distinct CDR3 sequences, around 8.9% of which are singletons, and 17% rests with the top ten. The V end lost 7 bases, the J end lost 9 bases, and 18 bases lay between the germline ends. The CDR3 sequence is 14 residues long. The germline V gene encodes CDR1 MDHEN and CDR2 SYDVKM. The chain is built from TRBV28 and TRBJ1-4, with D possibly matching TRBD1 (6 bases). This receptor was taken from an adult who was a healthcare worker with PCR-confirmed SARS-CoV-2 infection or an uninfected control (not recorded which). The source material was whole blood. The CDR3 reads CASKRTVWDKKLFF. The CDR3 DNA reads as TGTGCCAGCAAGAGGACAGTTTGGGATAAAAAACTGTTTTTT.